This is a list of T cell receptor beta chains from one sample in a study of CD8 T cells in Susac syndrome. TCRdb reanalysed the immunoSEQ multiplex PCR reads using MiXCR and keeps one entry per CDR3 protein. The sample lists some 180,000 distinct CDR3 sequences, around 96% occurring once. Sample: CD4+ T cells from PBMCs. These receptors were collected from a human donor in good health. Both conserved end residues are part of each CDR3. The D gene is left open where the match is weak. Size is omitted from some rows. Given values are once, few, many or a class for expanded clones.

J gene	clone size	V gene	D gene	CDR3 protein	CDR3 DNA
TRBJ1-1	once	TRBV7-9	-	CASSGGRGDAFF	TGTGCCAGCAGCGGAGGTAGGGGAGACGCTTTCTTT
TRBJ2-3	-	TRBV9	-	CASSVDPGSTDTQYF	TGTGCCAGCAGCGTAGACCCCGGCTCTACGGATACGCAGTATTTT
TRBJ1-2	-	TRBV6-2/TRBV6-3	-	CASSYGEENGYTF	TGTGCCAGCAGTTATGGGGAGGAGAATGGCTACACCTTC
TRBJ2-3	-	TRBV28	-	CASKVTDTQYF	TGTGCCAGCAAAGTAACAGATACGCAGTATTTT
TRBJ1-1	-	TRBV5-1	-	CASSLGDTEAFF	TGTGCCAGCAGCCTCGGGGACACTGAAGCTTTCTTT
TRBJ2-7	-	TRBV30	TRBD1	CAWSGQGYEQYF	TGTGCCTGGAGTGGACAGGGCTACGAGCAGTACTTC
TRBJ2-1	-	TRBV3-1	-	CASSQQDEQFF	TGTGCCAGCAGCCAGCAAGATGAGCAGTTCTTC
TRBJ2-7	-	TRBV2	TRBD2	CASSLLAGASYEQYF	TGTGCCAGCAGCCTCCTAGCGGGGGCTTCCTACGAGCAGTACTTC
TRBJ2-7	-	TRBV9	TRBD1	CASSVSGTGDYEQYF	TGTGCCAGCAGCGTCTCCGGGACAGGGGACTACGAGCAGTACTTC
TRBJ1-2	-	TRBV15	-	CATSRDPGQAYGYTF	TGTGCCACCAGCAGAGATCCAGGACAAGCCTATGGCTACACCTTC
TRBJ1-2	-	TRBV24-1	-	CATSDRTAIGYTF	TGTGCCACCAGTGATCGGACAGCTATCGGCTACACCTTC
TRBJ2-7	once	TRBV6-2/TRBV6-3	-	CASSWDEDYEQYF	TGTGCCAGCAGTTGGGACGAAGACTACGAGCAGTACTTC
TRBJ2-7	-	TRBV20-1	-	CSARSTSFTYEQYF	TGCAGTGCTAGATCGACTTCGTTCACCTACGAGCAGTACTTC
TRBJ2-3	-	TRBV7-2	TRBD2	CASSPLREGGDTQYF	TGTGCCAGCAGCCCCCTGCGGGAGGGCGGGGATACGCAGTATTTT
TRBJ2-2	-	TRBV6-1	-	CASKGQSNTGELFF	TGTGCCAGCAAAGGACAGAGCAACACCGGGGAGCTGTTTTTT
TRBJ1-2	-	TRBV4-2	TRBD1	CASSPRGGMNGYTF	TGTGCCAGCAGCCCCAGGGGGGGGATGAATGGCTACACCTTC
TRBJ1-5	-	TRBV29-1	-	CSVAPSGNQPQHF	TGCAGCGTTGCCCCGTCTGGGAATCAGCCCCAGCATTTT
TRBJ1-2	-	TRBV29-1	-	CSGRTPEHGYTF	TGCAGCGGCCGGACCCCGGAGCATGGCTACACCTTC
TRBJ1-1	-	TRBV9	TRBD1	CASSKQGDTEAFF	TGTGCCAGCAGCAAGCAGGGGGACACTGAAGCTTTCTTT
TRBJ2-4	once	TRBV28	TRBD1	CASNRDRTLAKNIQYF	TGTGCCAGCAACAGGGACAGGACACTAGCCAAAAACATTCAGTACTTC
TRBJ2-1	-	TRBV4-2	-	CASSQLKSSYNEQFF	TGTGCCAGCAGCCAATTAAAGAGCTCCTACAATGAGCAGTTCTTC
TRBJ2-7	once	TRBV27	TRBD2	CASRPGLAGWEQYF	TGTGCCAGCAGACCGGGACTAGCGGGATGGGAGCAGTACTTC
TRBJ2-3	-	TRBV20-1	-	CSASARDTQYF	TGCAGTGCTAGCGCCCGAGATACGCAGTATTTT
TRBJ2-1	-	TRBV29-1	TRBD2	CSVSPSGYNEQFF	TGCAGCGTTTCCCCTAGCGGCTACAATGAGCAGTTCTTC
TRBJ2-3	-	TRBV20-1	TRBD1	CSAWTGLATDTQYF	TGCAGTGCTTGGACAGGGTTGGCCACAGATACGCAGTATTTT
TRBJ2-3	-	TRBV15	-	CATGDFGTDTQYF	TGTGCCACTGGGGATTTTGGCACAGATACGCAGTATTTT
TRBJ2-7	-	TRBV30	TRBD2	CAWSVQLARGEQYF	TGTGCCTGGAGTGTACAACTAGCGAGGGGCGAGCAGTACTTC
TRBJ1-1	-	TRBV30	TRBD1	CAWSVQQGTEAFF	TGTGCCTGGAGTGTACAACAGGGGACTGAAGCTTTCTTT
TRBJ1-2	-	TRBV6-2/TRBV6-3	-	CASSRPEYGYTF	TGTGCCAGCAGTAGACCGGAATATGGCTACACCTTC
TRBJ1-1	-	TRBV25-1	-	CASSEFRRGPNTEAFF	TGTGCCAGCAGTGAATTCCGGAGGGGACCGAACACTGAAGCTTTCTTT
TRBJ2-5	-	TRBV7-2	-	CASSFWSETQYF	TGTGCCAGCAGCTTCTGGTCGGAGACCCAGTACTTC
TRBJ2-7	-	TRBV30	-	CAWNTGSYEQYF	TGTGCCTGGAACACAGGGTCCTACGAGCAGTACTTC
TRBJ2-7	-	TRBV20-1	-	CSATRHEQYF	TGCAGTGCTACAAGGCACGAGCAGTACTTC
TRBJ1-2	once	TRBV18	-	CASSPQDSTYGYTF	TGTGCCAGCTCACCCCAGGACAGCACGTATGGCTACACCTTC
TRBJ2-4	-	TRBV23-1	-	CASSQFSGRRKNIQYF	TGCGCCAGCAGTCAATTTTCAGGGAGGAGGAAAAACATTCAGTACTTC
TRBJ2-5	once	TRBV3-1	-	CASSQARGPQETQYF	TGTGCCAGCAGCCAAGCTAGGGGACCCCAAGAGACCCAGTACTTC
TRBJ2-5	once	TRBV9	TRBD2	CASSVEGASGSPRRETQYF	TGTGCCAGCAGCGTAGAGGGGGCTAGCGGGAGCCCTAGGAGAGAGACCCAGTACTTC
TRBJ2-1	-	TRBV12-3/TRBV12-4	TRBD2	CASSLWDYYNEQFF	TGTGCCAGCAGTTTATGGGACTACTACAATGAGCAGTTCTTC
TRBJ2-5	-	TRBV29-1	-	CSVSPGQQETQYF	TGCAGCGTCTCACCGGGGCAGCAAGAGACCCAGTACTTC
TRBJ2-2	-	TRBV29-1	-	CSVERSSGELFF	TGCAGCGTTGAGCGGAGCTCCGGGGAGCTGTTTTTT
TRBJ1-2	-	TRBV2	-	CASSVWEPPYGYTF	TGTGCCAGCAGTGTCTGGGAACCACCCTATGGCTACACCTTC
TRBJ2-5	once	TRBV9	-	CASSVLGIVGETQYF	TGTGCCAGCAGCGTATTAGGAATCGTAGGGGAGACCCAGTACTTC
TRBJ2-3	-	TRBV7-3	-	CASSLLPLTRGDTQYF	TGTGCCAGCAGCTTACTCCCTCTCACGAGGGGAGATACGCAGTATTTT
TRBJ2-7	-	TRBV3-1	-	CASSRINTGFYEQYF	TGTGCCAGCAGCCGTATTAACACAGGGTTTTACGAGCAGTACTTC
TRBJ2-7	-	TRBV28	-	CASSFGSSYEQYF	TGTGCCAGCAGTTTCGGGAGCTCCTACGAGCAGTACTTC
TRBJ2-5	-	TRBV29-1	-	CSVQGSRETQYF	TGCAGCGTTCAGGGATCCAGGGAGACCCAGTACTTC
TRBJ1-2	-	TRBV20-1	-	CSARDRVGYTF	TGCAGTGCTAGAGATCGAGTCGGCTACACCTTC
TRBJ2-2	-	TRBV4-3	-	CASSQESRRATGELFF	TGCGCCAGCAGCCAAGAGTCCCGGAGGGCCACCGGGGAGCTGTTTTTT
TRBJ2-5	-	TRBV7-3	TRBD1	CASSLQGAETQYF	TGTGCCAGCAGCTTACAGGGGGCAGAGACCCAGTACTTC
TRBJ2-5	-	TRBV15	-	CATSRDPETQYF	TGTGCCACCAGCAGAGATCCGGAGACCCAGTACTTC
TRBJ2-6	-	TRBV3-1	-	CASSQSTARANVLTF	TGTGCCAGCAGCCAAAGCACCGCCCGGGCCAACGTCCTGACTTTC
TRBJ2-5	-	TRBV28	-	CASSTPGGAWETQYF	TGTGCCAGCAGCACCCCCGGGGGCGCGTGGGAGACCCAGTACTTC
TRBJ2-7	-	TRBV6-2/TRBV6-3	-	CASTGGFGEQYF	TGTGCCAGCACAGGGGGGTTCGGCGAGCAGTACTTC
TRBJ2-1	-	TRBV3-1	TRBD2	CASSRASGRGGNEQFF	TGTGCCAGCAGCCGAGCTAGCGGGAGGGGCGGCAATGAGCAGTTCTTC
TRBJ2-3	once	TRBV28	TRBD1	CASSRQGFRTDTQYF	TGTGCCAGCAGTCGACAGGGGTTTAGGACAGATACGCAGTATTTT
TRBJ2-1	-	TRBV20-1	-	CSAPSRSSYNEQFF	TGCAGTGCCCCCTCAAGAAGCTCCTACAATGAGCAGTTCTTC
TRBJ1-1	-	TRBV20-1	-	CSARGPVKVRAFF	TGCAGTGCTAGAGGCCCCGTGAAGGTTCGGGCTTTCTTT
TRBJ2-7	-	TRBV18	TRBD2	CASSPGLAYEQYF	TGTGCCAGCTCACCGGGACTAGCTTACGAGCAGTACTTC
TRBJ2-1	-	TRBV5-1	-	CASSLGLINEQFF	TGCGCCAGCAGCTTGGGATTAATCAATGAGCAGTTCTTC